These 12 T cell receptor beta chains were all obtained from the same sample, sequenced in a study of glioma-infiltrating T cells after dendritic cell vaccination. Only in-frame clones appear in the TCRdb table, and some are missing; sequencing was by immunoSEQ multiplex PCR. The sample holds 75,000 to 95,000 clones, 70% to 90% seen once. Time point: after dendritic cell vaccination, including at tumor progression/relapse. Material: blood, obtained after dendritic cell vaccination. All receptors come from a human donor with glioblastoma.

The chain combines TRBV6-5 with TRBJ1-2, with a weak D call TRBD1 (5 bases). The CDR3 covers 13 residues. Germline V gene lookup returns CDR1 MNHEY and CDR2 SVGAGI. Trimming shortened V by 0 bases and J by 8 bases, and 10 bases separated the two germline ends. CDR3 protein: CASSYSGRVGYTF. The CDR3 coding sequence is TGTGCCAGCAGTTACTCGGGCAGGGTCGGCTACACCTTC.

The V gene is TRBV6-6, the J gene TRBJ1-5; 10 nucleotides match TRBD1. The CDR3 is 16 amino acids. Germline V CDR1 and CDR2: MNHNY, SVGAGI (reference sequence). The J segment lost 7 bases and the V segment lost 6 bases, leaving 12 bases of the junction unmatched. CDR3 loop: CASRLDGQGVKQPQHF. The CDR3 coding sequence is TGTGCCAGCAGGCTTGACGGACAGGGGGTTAAGCAGCCCCAGCATTTT.

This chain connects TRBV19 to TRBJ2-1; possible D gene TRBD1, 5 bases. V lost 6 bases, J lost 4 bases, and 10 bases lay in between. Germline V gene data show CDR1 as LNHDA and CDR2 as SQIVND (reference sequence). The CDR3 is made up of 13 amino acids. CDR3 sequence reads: CASRSRQYNEQFF. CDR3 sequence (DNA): TGTGCCAGTAGAAGCCGACAGTACAATGAGCAGTTCTTC.

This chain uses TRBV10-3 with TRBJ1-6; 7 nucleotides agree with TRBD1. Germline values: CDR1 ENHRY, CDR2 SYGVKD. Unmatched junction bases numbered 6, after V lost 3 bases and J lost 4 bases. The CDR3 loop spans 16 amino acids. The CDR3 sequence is CAISDMQGGYNSPLHF. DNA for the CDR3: TGTGCCATCAGTGATATGCAGGGGGGATATAATTCACCCCTCCACTTT.

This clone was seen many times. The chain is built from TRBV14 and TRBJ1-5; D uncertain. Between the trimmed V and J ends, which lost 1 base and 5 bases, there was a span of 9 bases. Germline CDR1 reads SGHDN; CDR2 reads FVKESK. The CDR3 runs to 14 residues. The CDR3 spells CASSQGGWYQPQHF. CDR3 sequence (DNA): TGTGCCAGCAGCCAAGGAGGTTGGTATCAGCCCCAGCATTTT.

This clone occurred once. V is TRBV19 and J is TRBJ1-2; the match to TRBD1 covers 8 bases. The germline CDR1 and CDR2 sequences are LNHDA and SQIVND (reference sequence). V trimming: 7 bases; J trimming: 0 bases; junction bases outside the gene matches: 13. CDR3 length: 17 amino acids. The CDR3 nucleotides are TGTGCCAGTACCTCCGGCCGGGACAGGCCCGCTAACTATGGCTACACCTTC. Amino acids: CASTSGRDRPANYGYTF.

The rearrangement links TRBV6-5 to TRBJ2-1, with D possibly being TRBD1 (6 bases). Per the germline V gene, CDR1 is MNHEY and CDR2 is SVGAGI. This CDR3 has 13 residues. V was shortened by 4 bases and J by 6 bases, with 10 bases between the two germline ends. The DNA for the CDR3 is TGTGCCAGCAGTTTGGACAGAACCAATGAGCAGTTCTTC. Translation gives CASSLDRTNEQFF.

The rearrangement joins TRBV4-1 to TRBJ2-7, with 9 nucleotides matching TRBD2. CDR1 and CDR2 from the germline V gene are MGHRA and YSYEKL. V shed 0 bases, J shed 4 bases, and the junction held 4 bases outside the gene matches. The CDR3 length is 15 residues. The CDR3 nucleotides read TGCGCCAGCAGCCAAGATAAAAGCGGGGGGTACGAGCAGTACGTC. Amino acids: CASSQDKSGGYEQYV.

CDR3 sequence (DNA): TGCGCCAGCAGCCCGGGGACAGGGAAGGTCGGGGACACCGGGGAGCTGTTTTTT. This encodes CASSPGTGKVGDTGELFF. The chain carries TRBV5-1 and TRBJ2-2, with 9 nucleotides matching TRBD1. The CDR3 has 18 amino acids. Germline trimming cut 4 bases from V and 3 bases from J; bases unmatched to any gene: 13. Germline V gene sequence: CDR1 SGHRS, CDR2 YFSETQ.

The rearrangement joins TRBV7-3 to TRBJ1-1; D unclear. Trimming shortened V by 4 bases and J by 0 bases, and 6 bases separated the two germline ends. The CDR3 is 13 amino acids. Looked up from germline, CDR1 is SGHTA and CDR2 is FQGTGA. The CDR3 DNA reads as TGTGCCAGCAGCTCGTTAATGAACACTGAAGCTTTCTTT. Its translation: CASSSLMNTEAFF.

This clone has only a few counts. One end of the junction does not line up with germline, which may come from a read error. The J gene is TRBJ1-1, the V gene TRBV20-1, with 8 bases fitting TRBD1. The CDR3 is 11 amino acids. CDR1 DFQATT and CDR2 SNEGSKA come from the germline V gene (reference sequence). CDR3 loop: CSAPGGPETFF. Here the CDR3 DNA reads TGCAGTGCTCCAGGGGGCCCTGAAACTTTCTTT.

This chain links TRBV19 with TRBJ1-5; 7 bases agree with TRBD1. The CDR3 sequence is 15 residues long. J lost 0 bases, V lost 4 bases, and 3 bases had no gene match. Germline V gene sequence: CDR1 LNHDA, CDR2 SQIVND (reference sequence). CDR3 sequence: CASSRQGDSNQPQHF. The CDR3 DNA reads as TGTGCCAGTAGTAGACAGGGTGATAGCAATCAGCCCCAGCATTTT.